This TCR beta chain appears in the sequencing data of a study of graft-versus-host responses after intestinal transplantation. Whole-study context: Induction with anti-thymocyte globulin, then tacrolimus and steroids for about 3 years, was given to all recipients.

Germline V lookup: CDR1 SGDLS, CDR2 YYNGEE. The CDR3 has 16 residues. V lost 0 bases to trimming and J lost 0 bases, with 7 bases between them. Points on this clone: Antigen specificity is unknown.

Study-wide results and caveats: GvH clones were identified in recipient marrow, with some first appearing in ileum or blood.

Assay: immunoSEQ multiplex PCR; the TCRdb copy retains only in-frame clones and omits some. The sample includes some 36,000 clones, roughly 95% of them seen just once. V is TRBV9 and J is TRBJ2-6, with a weak D call TRBD1 (5 bases). This specimen was unstimulated CD4+ T cells sorted from spleen or lymph node cells, taken before transplant. The clonotype comes from a human donor who was the organ donor for an intestinal transplant. In DNA, the CDR3 is TGTGCCAGCAGCGTAGTTAGGGGCTCTGGGGCCAACGTCCTGACTTTC. Protein: CASSVVRGSGANVLTF.